The rows below give T cell receptor beta chains drawn from one sample of a study of cytomegalovirus exposure and HLA in healthy donors. The data were produced by immunoSEQ multiplex PCR, yet TCRdb's version contains in-frame clones alone and is incomplete. The sample shows about 110,000 clones, around three quarters of them seen only once. The sequencing sample was made of PBMCs. These receptors were taken from a woman in her thirties or forties in good health and CMV-seronegative. The CDR3 runs from the conserved cysteine through the conserved F or W. The D gene is left open where the match is weak. Part of the rows lack a size; the others show once, few, many or a class for expanded clones.

j_call | d_call | v_call | clone_size | cdr3_nt | cdr3_aa
TRBJ2-2 | TRBD2 | TRBV4-3 | - | TGCGCCAGCAGCCAATCGCTAGCGGGGGGGCCGGGCGGGGAGCTGTTTTTT | CASSQSLAGGPGGELFF
TRBJ1-3 | - | TRBV28 | once | TGTGCCAGCAGCCGACAGTCCTTTGGAAACACCATATATTTT | CASSRQSFGNTIYF
TRBJ2-1 | TRBD2 | TRBV7-2 | - | TGTGCCAGCAGCCCAAATAGCGGGAATACTTACAATGAGCAGTTCTTC | CASSPNSGNTYNEQFF
TRBJ1-1 | - | TRBV4-3 | - | TGCGCCAGCAGCCCTGCCAGATCGGGCCGGGGGGTGAACACTGAAGCTTTCTTT | CASSPARSGRGVNTEAFF
TRBJ1-1 | TRBD1 | TRBV4-3 | few | TGCGCCAGCAGCCAAGAACGAGGGACAGCGGCTTTCTTT | CASSQERGTAAFF
TRBJ1-4 | - | TRBV10-1 | - | TGCGCCAGCAGCCGACATATCCTTGGGGGGGGTGAAAAACTGTTTTTT | CASSRHILGGGEKLFF
TRBJ2-7 | - | TRBV7-2 | - | TGTGCCAGCGGGGGGTCCTACGAGCAGTACTTC | CASGGSYEQYF
TRBJ2-3 | TRBD2 | TRBV7-7 | - | TGTGCCAGCAGCTCGGGACTAGGCCTGGGGGGGGGCGCAGATACGCAGTATTTT | CASSSGLGLGGGADTQYF
TRBJ2-7 | - | TRBV27 | - | TGTGCCAGCAGTTTATCGTGGACTGATACGGAGTACGAGCAGTACTTC | CASSLSWTDTEYEQYF
TRBJ1-1 | - | TRBV6-4 | - | TGTGCCAGCAGTGATAACAGGAGCCGGAACACTGAAGCTTTCTTT | CASSDNRSRNTEAFF
TRBJ2-7 | TRBD1 | TRBV5-5 | once | TGTGCCAGCAGCCGGACCGGGACAGAAGTCTACGAGCAGTACTTC | CASSRTGTEVYEQYF
TRBJ2-1 | - | TRBV2 | once | TGTGCCAGCAGTGGTCGCACTCCGAGCTCCTACAATGAGCAGTTCTTC | CASSGRTPSSYNEQFF
TRBJ2-2 | TRBD2 | TRBV28 | - | TGTGCCAGCACCGATGGTCCGGGAGGAAACACCGGGGAGCTGTTTTTT | CASTDGPGGNTGELFF
TRBJ2-5 | - | TRBV28 | - | TGTGCCAGCAGTTTGCCCCTACTACCAACCCAGTACTTC | CASSLPLLPTQYF
TRBJ1-5 | - | TRBV7-9 | - | TGTGCCAGCAGCTTAGTTGGGGCCGAAGGGCCCCAGCATTTT | CASSLVGAEGPQHF
TRBJ2-1 | TRBD2 | TRBV13 | - | TGTGCCAGCGGCCGGGGGACTAGCGAATACAATGAGCAGTTCTTC | CASGRGTSEYNEQFF
TRBJ1-5 | - | TRBV7-9 | - | TGTGCCAGCTCCACGGGGGGGTATCAGCCCCAGCATTTT | CASSTGGYQPQHF
TRBJ2-5 | - | TRBV6-5 | - | TGTGCCAGCAGTTCAGGACAGCAATACTGGGTGGAGACCCAGTACTTC | CASSSGQQYWVETQYF
TRBJ1-1 | - | TRBV29-1 | - | TGCAGCGTTGACGCTGGACAGTCTAAAGCTTTCTTT | CSVDAGQSKAFF
TRBJ2-7 | - | TRBV4-3 | - | TGCGCCAGCAGCCAAGATCGGATGTCGCGGAGCGAGCAGTACTTC | CASSQDRMSRSEQYF
TRBJ2-7 | - | TRBV28 | - | TGTGCCAGCAGTCAAGATCGGACAAGCGCACCCTACGAGCAGTACTTC | CASSQDRTSAPYEQYF
TRBJ2-2 | TRBD1 | TRBV19 | - | TGTGCCAGTAGTACGGGACAGGCGGACACCGGGGAGCTGTTTTTT | CASSTGQADTGELFF
TRBJ2-3 | TRBD1 | TRBV2 | once | TGTGCCAGCAGTTCAGGGGGCGGCACAGATACGCAGTATTTT | CASSSGGGTDTQYF
TRBJ1-5 | - | TRBV2 | - | TGTGCCAGCAGTGGCCTCTCACAGGTCAATCAGCCCCAGCATTTT | CASSGLSQVNQPQHF
TRBJ2-3 | - | TRBV10-1 | - | TGCGCCAGCAGTGACCAGCGGGTAGCTAGCACAGATACGCAGTATTTT | CASSDQRVASTDTQYF
TRBJ1-2 | TRBD1 | TRBV5-6 | - | TGTGCCAGCAGCTTACAGGGGGCTTGCACCTTC | CASSLQGACTF
TRBJ2-2 | - | TRBV4-1 | - | TGCGCCAGCAGCCAAATGGAGGGGCCTGGGGAGCTGTTTTTT | CASSQMEGPGELFF
TRBJ2-7 | TRBD1 | TRBV4-3 | - | TGCGCCAGCAGCCAAGATCTAGCGGCGGGACAGGGGTACGAGCAGTACTTC | CASSQDLAAGQGYEQYF
TRBJ2-5 | TRBD1 | TRBV29-1 | - | TGCAGCGCCCTATCGACAGGGCATGTTGAGGAGACCCAGTACTTC | CSALSTGHVEETQYF
TRBJ2-7 | - | TRBV29-1 | - | TGCAGCGTTGTTATGACGGGAACCCCCTACGAGCAGTACTTC | CSVVMTGTPYEQYF
TRBJ2-1 | - | TRBV9 | - | TGTGCCAGCAGCGAGGGGGGGGTAGATGAGCAGTTCTTC | CASSEGGVDEQFF